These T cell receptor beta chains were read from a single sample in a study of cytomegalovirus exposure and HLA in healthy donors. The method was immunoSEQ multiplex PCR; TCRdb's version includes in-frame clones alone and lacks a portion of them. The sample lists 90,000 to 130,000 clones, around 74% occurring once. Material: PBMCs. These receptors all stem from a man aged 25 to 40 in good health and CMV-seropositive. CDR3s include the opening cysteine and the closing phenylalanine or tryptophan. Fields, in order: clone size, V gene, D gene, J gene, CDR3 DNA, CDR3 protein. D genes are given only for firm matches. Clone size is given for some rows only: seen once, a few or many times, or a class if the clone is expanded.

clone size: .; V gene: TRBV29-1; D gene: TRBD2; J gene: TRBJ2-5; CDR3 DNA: TGCAGCGTTGAAGATACGAGGCTAGCGGGGCCTCGGTACTTC; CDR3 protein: CSVEDTRLAGPRYF
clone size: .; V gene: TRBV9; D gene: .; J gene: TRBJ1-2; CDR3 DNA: TGTGCCAGCAGCGTAGGATGGACAGCTAACTATGGCTACACCTTC; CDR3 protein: CASSVGWTANYGYTF
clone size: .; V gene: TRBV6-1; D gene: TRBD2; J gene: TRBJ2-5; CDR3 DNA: TGTGCCAGCCGGACCGGGGGGCAAGAGACCCAGTACTTC; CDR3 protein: CASRTGGQETQYF
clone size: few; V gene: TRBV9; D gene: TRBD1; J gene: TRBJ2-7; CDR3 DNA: TGTGCCAGCAGCGGGGGACAGGGGTACGAGCAGTACTTC; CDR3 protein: CASSGGQGYEQYF
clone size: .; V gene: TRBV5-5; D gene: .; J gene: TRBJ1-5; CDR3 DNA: TGTGCCAGCAGCTTGGAGTCGGGGGACGGCAATCAGCCCCAGCATTTT; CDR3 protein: CASSLESGDGNQPQHF
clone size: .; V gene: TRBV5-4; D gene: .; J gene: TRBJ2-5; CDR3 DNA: TGTGCCAGCAGCTTGCCCCCAGCGGAGACCCAGTACTTC; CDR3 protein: CASSLPPAETQYF
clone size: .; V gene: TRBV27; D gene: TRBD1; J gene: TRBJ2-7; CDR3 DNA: TGTGCCAGCAGCATCGGGACAGCTAACTACGAGCAGTACTTC; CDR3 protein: CASSIGTANYEQYF
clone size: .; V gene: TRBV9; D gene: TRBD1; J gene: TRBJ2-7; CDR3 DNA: TGTGCCAGCAGCCCGGCCGGGACAGGGGGCTACGAGCAGTACTTC; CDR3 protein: CASSPAGTGGYEQYF
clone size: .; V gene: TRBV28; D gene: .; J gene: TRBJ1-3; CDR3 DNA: TGTGCCAGCAATCTTGCAGGGGCTGGAAACACCATATATTTT; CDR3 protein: CASNLAGAGNTIYF
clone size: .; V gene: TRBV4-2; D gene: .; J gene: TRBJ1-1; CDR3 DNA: TGTGCCAGCAGCCAAGGATTGGCCCCTGCGGTAGCTTTCTTT; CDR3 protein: CASSQGLAPAVAFF
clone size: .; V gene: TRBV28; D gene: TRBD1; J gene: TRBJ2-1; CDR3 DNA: TGTGCCAGCAGCCCGGGACAGGGGAACTCCTACAATGAGCAGTTCTTC; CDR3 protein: CASSPGQGNSYNEQFF
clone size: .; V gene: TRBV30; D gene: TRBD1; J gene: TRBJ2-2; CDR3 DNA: TGTGCCTGGAGTGCCGACAGGGTCGCCGGGGAGCTGTTTTTT; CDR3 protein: CAWSADRVAGELFF
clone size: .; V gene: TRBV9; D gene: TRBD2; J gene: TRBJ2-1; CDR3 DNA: TGTGCCAGCAGCGTAGTAGAAACTAGCGGGGGGGCTTCTTACAATGAGCAGTTCTTC; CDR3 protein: CASSVVETSGGASYNEQFF
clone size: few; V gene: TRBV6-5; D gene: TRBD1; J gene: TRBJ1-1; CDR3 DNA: TGTGCCAGCTTCCGGGACAGGGGAACTGAAGCTTTCTTT; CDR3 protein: CASFRDRGTEAFF
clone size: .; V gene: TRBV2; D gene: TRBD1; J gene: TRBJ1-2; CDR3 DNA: TGTGCCAGCAGGGGGACAGGGGACGGCTACACCTTC; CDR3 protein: CASRGTGDGYTF
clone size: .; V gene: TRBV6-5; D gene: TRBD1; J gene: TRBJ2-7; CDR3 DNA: TGTGCCAGCAGCCCGGGGCCGGGGACAGTGAGTCATTTC; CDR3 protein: CASSPGPGTVSHF
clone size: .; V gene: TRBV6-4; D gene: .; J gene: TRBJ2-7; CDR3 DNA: TGTGCCAGCAGTCCACTCGCGGGGAGCTCCTACGAGCAGTACTTC; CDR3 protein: CASSPLAGSSYEQYF
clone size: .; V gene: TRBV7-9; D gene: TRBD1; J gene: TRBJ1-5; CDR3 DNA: TGTGCCAGCAGCTTTACAGGGGATCAGCCCCAGCATTTT; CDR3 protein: CASSFTGDQPQHF
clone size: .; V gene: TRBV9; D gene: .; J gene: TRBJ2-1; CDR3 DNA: TGTGCCAGCGGCAGGGACACCGGTTACAATGAGCAGTTCTTC; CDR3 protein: CASGRDTGYNEQFF
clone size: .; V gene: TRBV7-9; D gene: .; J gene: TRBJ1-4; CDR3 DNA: TGTGCCAGCAGCCGGCCCGGGCCGCAGGGACTGTTTTTT; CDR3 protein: CASSRPGPQGLFF
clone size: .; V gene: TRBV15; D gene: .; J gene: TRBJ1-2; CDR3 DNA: TGTGCCACCAGCAGAGATAGGGGGTCAGGCTATGGCCACACCTTC; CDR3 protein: CATSRDRGSGYGHTF
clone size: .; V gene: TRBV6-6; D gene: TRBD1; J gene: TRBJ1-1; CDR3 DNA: TGTGCCAGCAGTCCAACGTCAGGGGGAAACACTGAAGCTTTCTTT; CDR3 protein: CASSPTSGGNTEAFF
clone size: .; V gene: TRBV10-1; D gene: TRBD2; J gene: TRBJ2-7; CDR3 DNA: TGCGCCAGCAGTGGTACAGCGGGGGCCCTGGACTTC; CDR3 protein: CASSGTAGALDF
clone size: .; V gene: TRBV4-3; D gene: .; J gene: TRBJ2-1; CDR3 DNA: TGCGCCAGCAGCCAAGATAGGTGGGGGGATTACGACAATGAGCAGTTCTTC; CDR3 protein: CASSQDRWGDYDNEQFF
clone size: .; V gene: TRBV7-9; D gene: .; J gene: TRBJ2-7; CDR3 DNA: TGTGCCAGCAGCTTACCCGCAGGATCGAGCGAGCAGTACTTC; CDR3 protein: CASSLPAGSSEQYF
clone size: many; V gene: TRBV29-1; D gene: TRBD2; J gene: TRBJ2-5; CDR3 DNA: TGCAGCGTAGCGGGGGACCAAGAGACCCAGTACTTC; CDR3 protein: CSVAGDQETQYF
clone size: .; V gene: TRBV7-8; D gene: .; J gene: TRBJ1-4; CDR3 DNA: TGTGCCAGCAGCTTAGTAACAAACGAAAAACTGTTTTTT; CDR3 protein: CASSLVTNEKLFF
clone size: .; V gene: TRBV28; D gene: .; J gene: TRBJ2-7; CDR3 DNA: TGTGCCAGCAACTCGGACGGGAGCTCCTACGAGCAGTACTTC; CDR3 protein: CASNSDGSSYEQYF